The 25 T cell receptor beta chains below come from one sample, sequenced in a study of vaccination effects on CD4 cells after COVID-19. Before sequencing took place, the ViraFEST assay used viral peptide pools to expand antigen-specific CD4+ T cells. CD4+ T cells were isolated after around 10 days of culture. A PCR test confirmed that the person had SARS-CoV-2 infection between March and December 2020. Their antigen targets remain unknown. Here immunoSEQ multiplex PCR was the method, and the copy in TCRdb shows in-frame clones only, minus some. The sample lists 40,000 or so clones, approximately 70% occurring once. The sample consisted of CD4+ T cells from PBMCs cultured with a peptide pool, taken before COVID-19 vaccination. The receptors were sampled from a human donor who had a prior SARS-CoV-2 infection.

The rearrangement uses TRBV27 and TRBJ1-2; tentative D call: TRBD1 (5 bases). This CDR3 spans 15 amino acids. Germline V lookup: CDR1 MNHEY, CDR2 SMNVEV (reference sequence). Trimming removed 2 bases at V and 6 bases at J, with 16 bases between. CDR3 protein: CASSLRGLLWDGYTF. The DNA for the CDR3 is TGTGCCAGCAGTTTAAGGGGACTGCTTTGGGATGGCTACACCTTC.

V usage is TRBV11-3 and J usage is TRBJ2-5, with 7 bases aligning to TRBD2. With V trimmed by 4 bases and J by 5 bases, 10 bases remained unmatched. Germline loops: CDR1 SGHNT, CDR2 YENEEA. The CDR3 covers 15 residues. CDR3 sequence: CASSSMTSRRETQYF. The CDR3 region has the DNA TGTGCCAGCAGCTCAATGACTAGCCGTCGGGAGACCCAGTACTTC.

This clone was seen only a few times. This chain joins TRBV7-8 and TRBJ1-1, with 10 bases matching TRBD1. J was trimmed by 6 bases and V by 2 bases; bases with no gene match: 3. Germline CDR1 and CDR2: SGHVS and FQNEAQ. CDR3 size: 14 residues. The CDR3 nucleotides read TGTGCCAGCAGCTTATTCGGGACAGGGGCTGAAGCTTTCTTT. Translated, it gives CASSLFGTGAEAFF.

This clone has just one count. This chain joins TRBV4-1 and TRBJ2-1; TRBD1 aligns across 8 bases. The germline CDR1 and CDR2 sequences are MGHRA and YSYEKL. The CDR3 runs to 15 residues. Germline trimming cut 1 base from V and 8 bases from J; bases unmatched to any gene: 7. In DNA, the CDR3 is TGCGCCAGCAGCCAAGTCAACAGGGGGTTGGATGAGCAGTTCTTC. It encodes CASSQVNRGLDEQFF.

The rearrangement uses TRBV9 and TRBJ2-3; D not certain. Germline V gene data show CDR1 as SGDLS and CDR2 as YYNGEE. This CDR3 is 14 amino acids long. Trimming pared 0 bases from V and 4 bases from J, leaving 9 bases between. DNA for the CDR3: TGTGCCAGCAGCGTAGCCCAGTGGGCAGATACGCAGTATTTT. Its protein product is CASSVAQWADTQYF.

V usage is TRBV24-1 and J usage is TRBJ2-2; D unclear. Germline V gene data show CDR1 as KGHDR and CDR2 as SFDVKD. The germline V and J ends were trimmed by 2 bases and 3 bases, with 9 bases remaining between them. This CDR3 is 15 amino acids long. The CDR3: CATSDSQRYTGELFF. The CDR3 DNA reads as TGTGCCACCAGTGATTCCCAGAGGTACACCGGGGAGCTGTTTTTT.

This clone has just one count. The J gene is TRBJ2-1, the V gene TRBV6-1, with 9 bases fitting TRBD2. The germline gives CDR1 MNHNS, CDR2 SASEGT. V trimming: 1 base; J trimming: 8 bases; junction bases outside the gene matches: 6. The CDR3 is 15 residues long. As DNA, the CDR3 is TGTGCCAGCAGTGAAGTAGCGGGGGAACTGGATGAGCAGTTCTTC. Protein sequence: CASSEVAGELDEQFF.

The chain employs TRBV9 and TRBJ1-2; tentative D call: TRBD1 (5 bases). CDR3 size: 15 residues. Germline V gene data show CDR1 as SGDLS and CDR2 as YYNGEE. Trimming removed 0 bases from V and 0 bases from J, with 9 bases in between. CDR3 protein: CASSVGQGANYGYTF. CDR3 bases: TGTGCCAGCAGCGTAGGTCAGGGAGCTAACTATGGCTACACCTTC.

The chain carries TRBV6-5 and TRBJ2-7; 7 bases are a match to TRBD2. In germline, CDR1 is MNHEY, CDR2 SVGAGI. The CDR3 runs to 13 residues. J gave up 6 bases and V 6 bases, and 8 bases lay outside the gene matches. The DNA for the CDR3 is TGTGCCAGCAGGCCGACTAGCCGGGGCGAGCAGTACTTC. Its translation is CASRPTSRGEQYF.

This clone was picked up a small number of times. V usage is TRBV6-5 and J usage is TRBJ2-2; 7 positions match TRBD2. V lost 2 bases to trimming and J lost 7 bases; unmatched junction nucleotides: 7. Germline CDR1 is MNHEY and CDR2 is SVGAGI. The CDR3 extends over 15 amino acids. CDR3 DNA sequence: TGTGCCAGCAGTTACCCGGGACTAAGGGGCGGGGAGCTGTTTTTT. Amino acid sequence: CASSYPGLRGGELFF.

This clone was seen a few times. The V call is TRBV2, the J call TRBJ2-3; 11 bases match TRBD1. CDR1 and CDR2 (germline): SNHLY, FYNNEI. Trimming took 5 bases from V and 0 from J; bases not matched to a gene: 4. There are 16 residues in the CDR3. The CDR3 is CASSSRTGGSTDTQYF. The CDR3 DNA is TGTGCCAGCAGTTCCAGGACAGGGGGCAGCACAGATACGCAGTATTTT.

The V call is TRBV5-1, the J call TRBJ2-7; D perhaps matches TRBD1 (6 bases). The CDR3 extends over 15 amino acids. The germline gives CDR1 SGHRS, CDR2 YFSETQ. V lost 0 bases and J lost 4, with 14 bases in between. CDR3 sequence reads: CASSLGSGAGYEQYF. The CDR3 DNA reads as TGCGCCAGCAGCTTGGGGTCAGGGGCTGGGTACGAGCAGTACTTC.

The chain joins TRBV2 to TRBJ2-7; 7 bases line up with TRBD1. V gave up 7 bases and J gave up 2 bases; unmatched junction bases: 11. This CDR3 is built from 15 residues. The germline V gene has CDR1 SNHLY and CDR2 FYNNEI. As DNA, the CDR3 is TGTGCCAGCAACCGCCCGGGACAGCTTACCTACGAGCAGTACTTC. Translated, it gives CASNRPGQLTYEQYF.

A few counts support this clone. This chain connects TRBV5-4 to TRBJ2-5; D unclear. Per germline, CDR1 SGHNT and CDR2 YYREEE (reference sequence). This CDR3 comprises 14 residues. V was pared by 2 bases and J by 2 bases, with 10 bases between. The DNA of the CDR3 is TGTGCCAGCAGCTTCGTGGGGTTTCAAGAGACCCAGTACTTC. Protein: CASSFVGFQETQYF. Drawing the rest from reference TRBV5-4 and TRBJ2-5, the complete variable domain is ETGVTQSPTHLIKTRGQQVTLRCSSQSGHNTVSWYQQALGQGPQFIFQYYREEENGRGNFPPRFSGLQFPNYSSELNVNALELDDSALYLCASSFVGFQETQYFGPGTRLLVL.

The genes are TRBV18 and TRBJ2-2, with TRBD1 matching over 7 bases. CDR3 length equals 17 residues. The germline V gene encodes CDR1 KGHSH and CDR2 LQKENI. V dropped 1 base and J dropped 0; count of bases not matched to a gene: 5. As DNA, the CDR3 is TGTGCCAGCTCACCACAGGGACAGATAACGAACACCGGGGAGCTGTTTTTT. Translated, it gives CASSPQGQITNTGELFF.

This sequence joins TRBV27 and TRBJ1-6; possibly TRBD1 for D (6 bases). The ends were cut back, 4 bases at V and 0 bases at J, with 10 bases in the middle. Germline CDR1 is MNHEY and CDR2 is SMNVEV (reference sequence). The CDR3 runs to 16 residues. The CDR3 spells CASSYRVDSYNSPLHF. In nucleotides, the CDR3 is TGTGCCAGCAGTTACAGGGTGGACTCCTATAATTCACCCCTCCACTTT.

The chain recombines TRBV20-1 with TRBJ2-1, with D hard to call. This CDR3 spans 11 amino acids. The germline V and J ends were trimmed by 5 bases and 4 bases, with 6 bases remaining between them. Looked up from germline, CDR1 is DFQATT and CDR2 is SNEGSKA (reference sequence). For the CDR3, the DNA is TGCAGTGCTGCCGATTACAATGAGCAGTTCTTC. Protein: CSAADYNEQFF.

CDR3 loop: CASSLPFPASLGGTDTQYF. CDR3 bases: TGCGCCAGCAGCTTGCCATTCCCGGCTAGTCTTGGTGGGACAGATACGCAGTATTTT. J is TRBJ2-3 and V is TRBV5-1; D ambiguous. This CDR3 is 19 amino acids long. Germline assignment: CDR1 SGHRS and CDR2 YFSETQ. V lost 1 base and J 3 bases, leaving 24 bases between the germline ends.

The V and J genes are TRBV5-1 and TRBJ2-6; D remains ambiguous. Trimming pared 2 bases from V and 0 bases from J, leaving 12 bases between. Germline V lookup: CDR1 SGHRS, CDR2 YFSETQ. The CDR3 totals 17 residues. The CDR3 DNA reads TGCGCCAGCAGCTTTTTTAGGGTAAACTCTGGGGCCAACGTCCTGACTTTC. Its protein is CASSFFRVNSGANVLTF.

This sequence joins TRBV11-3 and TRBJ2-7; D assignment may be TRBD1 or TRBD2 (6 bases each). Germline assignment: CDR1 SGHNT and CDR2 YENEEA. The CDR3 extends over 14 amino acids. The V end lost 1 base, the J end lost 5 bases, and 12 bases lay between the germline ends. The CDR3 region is CASSLVGGTHEQYF. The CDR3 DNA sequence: TGTGCCAGCAGCTTAGTAGGGGGGACCCACGAGCAGTACTTC.

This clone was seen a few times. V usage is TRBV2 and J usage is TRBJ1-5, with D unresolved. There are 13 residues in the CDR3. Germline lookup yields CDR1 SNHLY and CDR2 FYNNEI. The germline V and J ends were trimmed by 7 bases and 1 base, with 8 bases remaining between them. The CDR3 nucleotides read TGTGCCAGCAAGAGACAAAGCAATCAGCCCCAGCATTTT. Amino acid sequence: CASKRQSNQPQHF.

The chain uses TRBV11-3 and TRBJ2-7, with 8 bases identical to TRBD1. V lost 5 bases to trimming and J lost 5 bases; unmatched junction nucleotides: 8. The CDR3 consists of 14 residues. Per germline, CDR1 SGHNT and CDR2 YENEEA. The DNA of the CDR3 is TGTGCCAGCAGCCTTTGGACAGGGCGGGACGAGCAGTACTTC. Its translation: CASSLWTGRDEQYF.

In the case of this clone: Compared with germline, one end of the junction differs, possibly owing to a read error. In DNA form, the CDR3 reads TGTGCCAGCAGCTTGGGCATCGCCGTAGGACAGAAAACACCCTTC. Translation gives CASSLGIAVGQKTPF. V usage is TRBV5-6 and J usage is TRBJ1-2; weak D call: TRBD1 (6 bases). Looked up from germline, CDR1 is SGHDT and CDR2 is YYEEEE. The CDR3 has 15 residues. Complete variable domain (other parts from reference TRBV5-6 and TRBJ1-2): DAGVTQSPTHLIKTRGQQVTLRCSPKSGHDTVSWYQQALGQGPQFIFQYYEEEERQRGNFPDRFSGHQFPNYSSELNVNALLLGDSALYLCASSLGIAVGQKTPFGSGTRLTVV.

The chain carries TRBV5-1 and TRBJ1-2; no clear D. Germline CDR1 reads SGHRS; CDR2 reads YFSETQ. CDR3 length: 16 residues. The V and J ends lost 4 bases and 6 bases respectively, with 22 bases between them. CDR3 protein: CASSLPRGPTRDGYTF. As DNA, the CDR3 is TGCGCCAGCAGCCTACCCCGAGGGCCTACTCGGGATGGCTACACCTTC.

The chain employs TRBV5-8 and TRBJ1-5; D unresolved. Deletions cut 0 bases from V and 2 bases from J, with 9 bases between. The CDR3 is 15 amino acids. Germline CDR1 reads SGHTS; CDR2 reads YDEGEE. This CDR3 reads CASSLVGFRNQPQHF. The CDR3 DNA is TGTGCCAGCAGCTTGGTGGGATTCCGCAATCAGCCCCAGCATTTT.